The 20 T cell receptor beta chains in this list originate from one sample, sequenced in a study of T cells in Graves' hyperthyroidism and ophthalmopathy. Amplified TCR beta CDR3 regions came from RNA transcripts. HTBI primers drove first-round RT-PCR of the TCR CDR3. TCRdb reanalysed the multiplex PCR reads using MiXCR and keeps one entry per CDR3 protein. The sample has around 800,000 distinct CDR3 sequences; 38% are singletons. Sample: blood. These receptors were taken from a man aged 18-30 years with Graves' hyperthyroidism.

The chain is built from TRBV25-1 and TRBJ1-4; 8 nucleotides match TRBD1. Germline V CDR1 and CDR2: MGHDK, SYGVNS. Trimming removed 7 bases from V and 7 bases from J; junction bases left unmatched: 11. The CDR3 is 15 amino acids. CDR3 protein: CASTKKDRAGEKLFF. DNA of the CDR3: TGTGCCAGCACCAAAAAGGACAGGGCAGGTGAAAAACTGTTTTTT.

The V call is TRBV5-1, the J call TRBJ1-1, with D unclear. The germline V gene has CDR1 SGHRS and CDR2 YFSETQ. This CDR3 region has 16 residues. The germline V and J ends were trimmed by 1 base and 4 bases, with 17 bases remaining between them. The CDR3 sequence is CASSLSYSPYPTEAFF. The CDR3 DNA sequence: TGCGCCAGCAGCTTGTCCTACAGCCCCTACCCCACTGAAGCTTTCTTT. Together with reference TRBV5-1 and TRBJ1-1, the CDR3 gives the full variable domain: KAGVTQTPRYLIKTRGQQVTLSCSPISGHRSVSWYQQTPGQGLQFLFEYFSETQRNKGNFPGRFSGRQFSNSRSEMNVSTLELGDSALYLCASSLSYSPYPTEAFFGQGTRLTVV.

The chain carries TRBV9 and TRBJ2-6; D gene uncertain. Germline-derived CDR1 and CDR2 are SGDLS and YYNGEE. V was shortened by 0 bases and J by 0 bases, with 7 bases between the two germline ends. CDR3 length equals 16 residues. Written as DNA, the CDR3 is TGTGCCAGCAGCGTAGACAGTGGCTCTGGGGCCAACGTCCTGACTTTC. Translated, it gives CASSVDSGSGANVLTF.

V is TRBV4-1 and J is TRBJ1-1; no definite D call. Looked up from germline, CDR1 is MGHRA and CDR2 is YSYEKL. This CDR3 has 15 amino acids. The V end lost 1 base, the J end lost 5 bases, and 14 bases lay between the germline ends. CDR3 amino acids: CASSQGQDGRTEAFF. The CDR3 nucleotides read TGCGCCAGCAGCCAAGGGCAGGATGGGAGAACTGAAGCTTTCTTT.

The chain recombines TRBV12-3 or TRBV12-4 with TRBJ2-5; D gene ambiguous. The CDR3 runs 14 residues. The ends were cut back, 8 bases at V and 2 bases at J, with 15 bases in the middle. CDR3 in DNA: TGTGCCAGCGGCGGCCGTACGGAGCAAGAGACCCAGTACTTC. It translates to CASGGRTEQETQYF.

This clonotype was found a few times. The genes are TRBV12-5 and TRBJ1-2; TRBD1 aligns across 11 bases. Germline V gives CDR1 LGHNT, CDR2 FRNRAP. The CDR3 spans 19 residues. The CDR3 coding sequence is TGTGCCAGCAGTTTCTTCGAGGACAGGGGGCGTCGGGGTAACTATGGCTACACCTTC. As protein: CASSFFEDRGRRGNYGYTF.

Ten or more counts support this clonotype. The chain joins TRBV24-1 to TRBJ1-5; D unresolved. Trimming left V 2 bases short and J 0 bases short, with 7 bases between. CDR3 length: 15 amino acids. Germline V gene lookup returns CDR1 KGHDR and CDR2 SFDVKD. Here the CDR3 DNA reads TGTGCCACCAGTGATTCGGGAAATAGCAATCAGCCCCAGCATTTT. Its translation: CATSDSGNSNQPQHF.

The chain employs TRBV10-3 and TRBJ1-5, with 10 bases lining up with TRBD1. V dropped 10 bases and J dropped 4; count of bases not matched to a gene: 7. The CDR3 is 14 residues long. CDR1 and CDR2 from the germline V gene are ENHRY and SYGVKD. The CDR3: CATGTGATNQPQHF. CDR3 coding DNA: TGTGCCACCGGGACAGGGGCAACGAATCAGCCCCAGCATTTT.

This clonotype occurred many times. This rearrangement joins TRBV15 to TRBJ2-2; no firm D call. The germline V gene encodes CDR1 LNHNV and CDR2 YYDKDF (reference sequence). The V and J ends lost 8 bases and 4 bases respectively, with 14 bases between them. CDR3 length: 14 amino acids. The CDR3 is CATSAARGTGELFF. Here the CDR3 DNA reads TGTGCCACCTCCGCGGCGCGAGGCACCGGGGAGCTGTTTTTT.

Notes on this clonotype: An end of the junction does not agree with germline; a read error may underlie this. This chain links TRBV5-6 with TRBJ1-4, with TRBD1 matching over 7 bases. Per the germline V gene, CDR1 is SGHDT and CDR2 is YYEEEE. The CDR3 runs to 15 residues. This CDR3 reads CASSLEGARAEKLVF. The CDR3 nucleotides read TGTGCCAGCAGTTTGGAGGGGGCACGGGCTGAAAAACTGGTTTTT.

The rearrangement joins TRBV29-1 to TRBJ1-5, with 8 bases identical to TRBD1. The CDR3 consists of 14 residues. V was clipped by 6 bases and J by 0 bases; unmatched bases: 4. Germline V CDR1 and CDR2: SQVTM, ANQGSEA. The DNA of the CDR3 is TGCAGCGTGCTGGACAGGGATAGCAATCAGCCCCAGCATTTT. Protein product: CSVLDRDSNQPQHF.

The chain combines TRBV7-2 with TRBJ2-2; the D gene could be TRBD1 or TRBD2 (5 bases each). The CDR3 length is 17 residues. Trimming stripped 5 bases from V and 0 bases from J, with 16 bases between. Germline lookup yields CDR1 SGHTA and CDR2 FQGNSA. The CDR3 reads CASSLEREGTNTGELFF. The CDR3 DNA reads as TGTGCCAGCAGCCTCGAAAGAGAGGGGACGAACACCGGGGAGCTGTTTTTT.

There are many counts of this clonotype. This sequence joins TRBV7-9 and TRBJ1-2; D possibly corresponds to TRBD1 (5 bases). The CDR3 has 15 residues. CDR1 is SEHNR, CDR2 FQNEAQ, per germline (reference sequence). The V end lost 5 bases, the J end lost 6 bases, and 19 bases lay between the germline ends. The DNA of the CDR3 is TGTGCCAGCAGCATCAGCGGGGGAGGGACGGATGGCTACACCTTC. It is translated as CASSISGGGTDGYTF.

This clonotype was seen a handful of times. The CDR3 sequence is CSLGVQGSTEAFF. Written as DNA, the CDR3 is TGCAGCTTAGGGGTTCAGGGCAGCACTGAAGCTTTCTTT. V is TRBV29-1 and J is TRBJ1-1; the D gene is possibly TRBD1 (5 bases). Germline V gene lookup returns CDR1 SQVTM and CDR2 ANQGSEA. Trimming stripped 8 bases from V and 4 bases from J, with 17 bases between. The CDR3 loop spans 13 amino acids.

The V and J genes are TRBV5-6 and TRBJ1-4; D perhaps matches TRBD1 (6 bases). Germline V gives CDR1 SGHDT, CDR2 YYEEEE. The CDR3 is made up of 15 amino acids. The V and J ends lost 5 bases and 3 bases respectively, with 14 bases between them. CDR3 residues: CASRPGTTANEKLFF. DNA of the CDR3: TGTGCCAGCAGGCCTGGGACAACGGCTAATGAAAAACTGTTTTTT.

This clonotype came up a few times. The chain couples TRBV5-1 to TRBJ1-4, with 8 bases fitting TRBD1. This CDR3 contains 15 residues. V shed 0 bases and J 6 bases; nucleotides not matched to a gene: 4. Germline values: CDR1 SGHRS, CDR2 YFSETQ. The CDR3 nucleotides read TGCGCCAGCAGCTTGGGGCAGGGGGCAGATGAAAAACTGTTTTTT. This codes for CASSLGQGADEKLFF.

This clonotype showed up just once. The chain uses TRBV24-1 and TRBJ2-5, with D possibly matching TRBD1 (8 bases). Germline assignment: CDR1 KGHDR and CDR2 SFDVKD. The CDR3 loop spans 14 amino acids. V lost 7 bases to trimming and J lost 5 bases, with 16 bases between them. CDR3 sequence: CATSTGGAQETQYF. As DNA, the CDR3 is TGTGCCACCAGCACAGGGGGGGCGCAGGAGACCCAGTACTTC.

This clonotype was picked up one time. This sequence joins TRBV7-2 and TRBJ2-7; 10 bases fit TRBD1. Germline V gene data show CDR1 as SGHTA and CDR2 as FQGNSA. The CDR3 is made up of 15 amino acids. Trimming took 4 bases from V and 3 from J; bases not matched to a gene: 6. The CDR3 here is CASSSRTGGGYEQYF. The CDR3 bases are TGTGCCAGCAGCTCGAGGACAGGGGGAGGCTACGAGCAGTACTTC.

The sample holds a few counts of this clonotype. This sequence joins TRBV5-1 and TRBJ1-1; 11 bases agree with TRBD1. Trimming took 0 bases from V and 10 from J; bases not matched to a gene: 5. The germline V gene encodes CDR1 SGHRS and CDR2 YFSETQ. This CDR3 is 14 amino acids long. The DNA for the CDR3 is TGCGCCAGCAGCTTGGAAGGACAGGGGGCTGGAGCTTTCTTT. It encodes CASSLEGQGAGAFF.

This clonotype was counted a few times. The rearrangement links TRBV10-3 to TRBJ2-2; 8 bases fit TRBD2. The V segment lost 0 bases and the J segment 2 bases; nucleotides outside the gene matches: 14. The CDR3 covers 20 residues. In germline, CDR1 is ENHRY, CDR2 SYGVKD. The CDR3 protein is CAISESWLAGRNKNTGELFF. CDR3 nucleotides: TGTGCCATCAGTGAGTCGTGGCTAGCGGGCCGCAATAAAAACACCGGGGAGCTGTTTTTT.